This section outlines one T cell receptor delta chain sequence together with its context. Its antigen remains unknown. These data originate in a study of Vδ1+ human thymocytes. Study results and caveats: About 20% of thymic delta-chain sequences were Vdelta2, with few Vdelta3, unlike blood Vdelta1+ controls. In the thymus, TRG and TRD repertoires looked highly polyclonal with Gaussian CDR3 lengths.

With 2 bases removed from V and 7 bases from J, the gap between germline ends came to 11 bases. The CDR3 runs to 13 residues. Germline CDR1 and CDR2: TSWWSYY and QGS. The template was reverse-transcribed extracted RNA. Pooled V-gene forward primers with one constant-region reverse primer generated the CDR3 amplicons by multiplex PCR. TCRdb reran clone calling via CATT on the multiplex PCR reads. The sample shows 20,000 to 25,000 delta-chain clones, 8.1% of them seen only once. Sequencing was done on a sample of Vdelta1+ gamma-delta thymocytes from the thymus. Subset of the sample: FACS-sorted CD3+ TCRalphabeta- TCRVdelta1+ TCRVdelta2- thymocytes. This chain links TRDV1 with TRDJ1; D possibly corresponds to TRDD3 (6 bases). This clonotype was sampled from a child under two years old who had congenital heart surgery. This CDR3 reads CALGEGTGIKLIF. The DNA for the CDR3 is TGTGCTCTTGGGGAAGGAACTGGGATTAAACTCATCTTT.